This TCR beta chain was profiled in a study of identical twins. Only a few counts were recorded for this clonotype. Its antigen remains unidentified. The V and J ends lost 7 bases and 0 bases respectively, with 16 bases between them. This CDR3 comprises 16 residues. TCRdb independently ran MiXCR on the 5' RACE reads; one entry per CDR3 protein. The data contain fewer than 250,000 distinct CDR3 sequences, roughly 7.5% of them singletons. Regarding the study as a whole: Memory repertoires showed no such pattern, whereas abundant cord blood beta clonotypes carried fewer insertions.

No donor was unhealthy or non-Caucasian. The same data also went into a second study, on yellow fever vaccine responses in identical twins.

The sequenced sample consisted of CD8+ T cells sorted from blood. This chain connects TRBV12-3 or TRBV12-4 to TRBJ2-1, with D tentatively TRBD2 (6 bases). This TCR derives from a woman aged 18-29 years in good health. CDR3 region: CASKDGGAISYNEQFF. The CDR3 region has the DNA TGTGCCAGCAAGGATGGCGGGGCAATCTCCTACAATGAGCAGTTCTTC.